What follows are 15 T cell receptor beta chains derived from one specimen sequenced in a study of blood T cell repertoires in COVID-19. Using immunoSEQ multiplex PCR, the repertoire was profiled, and TCRdb retains in-frame clones only, with some absent. The sample includes over 50,000 clones, approximately 80% of them seen just once. Sample: peripheral blood. All receptors come from a man between 65 and 79 years old with acute or convalescent COVID-19.

V usage is TRBV3-1 (or the pseudogene TRBV3-2) and J usage is TRBJ1-1; D not resolved. Per germline, CDR1 LGHDT and CDR2 YNNKEL (reference sequence). V was shortened by 1 base and J by 7 bases, with 10 bases between the two germline ends. The CDR3 is made up of 13 amino acids. DNA for the CDR3: TGTGCCAGCAGCCAAGGACAATATGGTGAAGCTTTCTTT. This translates into CASSQGQYGEAFF.

The rearrangement uses TRBV2 and TRBJ1-2; a possible D gene is TRBD1 (5 bases). Germline CDR1 reads SNHLY; CDR2 reads FYNNEI. Between the trimmed V and J ends, which lost 2 bases and 7 bases, there was a span of 11 bases. The CDR3 sequence is 13 residues long. The CDR3 bases are TGTGCCAGCAGTGAATATGGGGCATCTGGCTACACCTTC. This encodes CASSEYGASGYTF.

This clone was counted a few times. The rearrangement links TRBV29-1 to TRBJ2-5; D not resolved. Trimming took 4 bases from V and 1 from J, leaving 7 bases between them. Per germline, CDR1 SQVTM and CDR2 ANQGSEA. This CDR3 comprises 12 residues. The CDR3, as DNA: TGCAGCGTTGCGAACAGCCAAGAGACCCAGTACTTC. This codes for CSVANSQETQYF.

The chain employs TRBV10-2 and TRBJ2-5, with a weak D call TRBD1 (5 bases). V was shortened by 6 bases and J by 4 bases, with 15 bases between the two germline ends. Germline CDR1 WSHSY, CDR2 SAAADI. The CDR3 is made up of 14 amino acids. This chain's CDR3 is CASRDDSLSETQYF. As DNA, the CDR3 is TGCGCCAGCAGGGATGACAGCCTCTCAGAGACCCAGTACTTC.

This chain links TRBV5-1 with TRBJ1-4; the D gene is possibly TRBD1 (5 bases). The germline V gene has CDR1 SGHRS and CDR2 YFSETQ. The germline V and J ends were trimmed by 4 bases and 3 bases, with 16 bases remaining between them. The CDR3 has 16 amino acids. CDR3 DNA sequence: TGCGCCAGCAGCCCTCTAAGTCAGGGCTCTAATGAAAAACTGTTTTTT. This codes for CASSPLSQGSNEKLFF.

This clone was detected once. The V and J genes are TRBV7-3 and TRBJ2-1, with D possibly being TRBD2 (6 bases). The CDR3 spans 16 residues. Between the trimmed V and J ends, which lost 1 base and 7 bases, there was a span of 17 bases. From germline, CDR1 is SGHTA and CDR2 FQGTGA. DNA for the CDR3: TGTGCCAGCAGCTTAATCCCAGGGAGGCAAGAGAATGAGCAGTTCTTC. Its translation: CASSLIPGRQENEQFF.

In the case of this clone: Germline and junction disagree at one end, which may indicate a read error. The chain joins TRBV7-7 to TRBJ2-5, with TRBD1 matching over 10 bases. Germline CDR1 and CDR2: SSHAT and FNYEAQ (reference sequence). CDR3 length: 15 amino acids. As DNA, the CDR3 is TGTGCTAGCAGCACACGACAGGGGGCAGTGGAGACCCAGTACTTC. This codes for CASSTRQGAVETQYF.

The J gene is TRBJ2-3, the V gene TRBV2, with TRBD1 matching over 9 bases. Trimming at V came to 4 bases and at J to 6 bases, leaving 2 bases not matched to a gene. The CDR3 is 13 residues long. The germline V gene has CDR1 SNHLY and CDR2 FYNNEI. The chain's CDR3 is CASSGDRADTQYF. DNA of the CDR3: TGTGCCAGCAGTGGGGACAGGGCGGATACGCAGTATTTT.

The chain couples TRBV5-4 to TRBJ2-5, with a tentative D call TRBD2 (5 bases). The CDR3 covers 14 residues. The V gene's germline CDR1 is SGHNT and CDR2 YYREEE (reference sequence). The ends were cut back, 4 bases at V and 8 bases at J, with 18 bases in the middle. CDR3 loop: CASSDFNRGETQYF. The CDR3 bases are TGTGCCAGCAGCGACTTTAACCGGGGAGAAACCCAGTACTTC.

The V and J genes are TRBV28 and TRBJ2-1; 8 nucleotides align to TRBD2. This CDR3 is 14 amino acids long. Looked up from germline, CDR1 is MDHEN and CDR2 is SYDVKM. V gave up 1 base and J gave up 9 bases; unmatched junction bases: 5. CDR3 residues: CASSLLAGRTEQFF. CDR3 bases: TGTGCCAGCAGTTTATTAGCGGGAAGGACTGAGCAGTTCTTC.

The rearrangement uses TRBV19 and TRBJ2-7; tentatively, D is TRBD2 (5 bases). Germline CDR1 and CDR2: LNHDA and SQIVND (reference sequence). Between the trimmed V and J ends, which lost 3 bases and 4 bases, there was a span of 16 bases. This CDR3 is built from 15 residues. The CDR3 DNA follows: TGTGCCAGTAGTATGGTTGGGAAACGGGAATACGAGCAGTACTTC. This codes for CASSMVGKREYEQYF.

This clone counts as medium-sized (0.01 to 0.1%). The CDR3 coding sequence is TGTGCCAGTAGCAGGACAGGGAATTTAGGGGCCAACGTCCTGACTTTC. Amino acid sequence: CASSRTGNLGANVLTF. The chain recombines TRBV19 with TRBJ2-6, with 8 bases that match TRBD1. This CDR3 spans 16 amino acids. Germline CDR1 reads LNHDA; CDR2 reads SQIVND (reference sequence). After removal of 6 bases from V and 4 bases from J, the junction contained 8 bases not matched to a gene.

The chain couples TRBV7-3 to TRBJ2-5; 10 bases are shared with TRBD2. CDR3 length: 16 amino acids. Germline trimming cut 2 bases from V and 1 base from J; bases unmatched to any gene: 4. Germline-derived CDR1 and CDR2 are SGHTA and FQGTGA. The CDR3: CASSLFPSGGQETQYF. CDR3 nucleotide sequence: TGTGCCAGCAGCTTATTCCCTAGCGGGGGCCAAGAGACCCAGTACTTC.

The J gene is TRBJ2-7, the V gene TRBV7-9; 7 bases align to TRBD2. Trimming at V came to 5 bases and at J to 2 bases, leaving 3 bases not matched to a gene. The length of the CDR3 is 13 residues. Germline V gene sequence: CDR1 SEHNR, CDR2 FQNEAQ (reference sequence). DNA of the CDR3: TGTGCCAGCAGCCTCGGGAGGACCTACGAGCAGTACTTC. The encoded protein is CASSLGRTYEQYF.

The chain combines TRBV27 with TRBJ2-3, with a possible D match to TRBD1 (6 bases). Deletions cut 6 bases from V and 0 bases from J, with 25 bases between. The CDR3 runs to 19 residues. CDR1 and CDR2 (germline): MNHEY, SMNVEV (reference sequence). The CDR3 sequence is CASRIRPGQAPTSTDTQYF. The DNA for the CDR3 is TGTGCCAGCAGGATAAGACCGGGACAAGCACCCACTAGCACAGATACGCAGTATTTT.